This TCR beta chain was captured in a study of cytomegalovirus exposure and HLA in healthy donors. Study-wide results and caveats: In vitro assays verified that three CMV-associated chains recognized CMV antigens specifically.

Regarding this clone: Its specificity is not known.

Trimming pared 10 bases from V and 7 bases from J, leaving 11 bases between. This CDR3 has 12 residues. CDR1 is SEHNR, CDR2 FQNEAQ, per germline (reference sequence). The table came from immunoSEQ multiplex PCR; TCRdb's copy has only in-frame clones and leaves some out. The sample yields some 140,000 clones, 70% to 90% seen once. The receptor's source is a man aged 18 to 30 in good health and CMV-seropositive. The V call is TRBV7-9, the J call TRBJ1-6; D is undetermined. The sequenced material came from PBMCs. In DNA form, the CDR3 reads TGTGCCATCTCACCGGGGAATTCACCCCTCCACTTT. Encoded protein: CAISPGNSPLHF.